These 2 T cell receptor beta chains came from one sample sequenced in a study of CD8 T cells in ankylosing spondylitis. One entry per CDR3 protein, called by TCRdb with MiXCR from the 5' RACE reads. The sample holds 250,000 to 400,000 distinct CDR3 sequences, approximately 10% seen once. Material for sequencing was blood, either unsorted or a sorted T cell fraction (not recorded which). The receptor set was obtained from a female donor with ankylosing spondylitis or in good health (not recorded which).

This clonotype was seen repeatedly, ten times or more. This chain joins TRBV7-2 and TRBJ1-2, with a tentative D call TRBD1 (6 bases). Trimming removed 3 bases at V and 4 bases at J, with 15 bases between. This CDR3 comprises 15 residues. Germline V gene data show CDR1 as SGHTA and CDR2 as FQGNSA. The CDR3 reads CASSLDGQPIYGYTF. CDR3 nucleotides: TGTGCCAGCAGCTTGGATGGACAGCCAATCTATGGCTACACCTTC.

The chain employs TRBV20-1 and TRBJ2-3, with 7 bases aligning to TRBD2. The V gene end was trimmed by 5 bases and the J gene end by 5 bases; junction bases not matched to a gene: 10. Germline V gives CDR1 DFQATT, CDR2 SNEGSKA (reference sequence). The CDR3 is made up of 14 amino acids. CDR3 nucleotides: TGCAGTGCTCCAGGTGCGGGGAGGGAAGATACGCAGTATTTT. Its translation is CSAPGAGREDTQYF.